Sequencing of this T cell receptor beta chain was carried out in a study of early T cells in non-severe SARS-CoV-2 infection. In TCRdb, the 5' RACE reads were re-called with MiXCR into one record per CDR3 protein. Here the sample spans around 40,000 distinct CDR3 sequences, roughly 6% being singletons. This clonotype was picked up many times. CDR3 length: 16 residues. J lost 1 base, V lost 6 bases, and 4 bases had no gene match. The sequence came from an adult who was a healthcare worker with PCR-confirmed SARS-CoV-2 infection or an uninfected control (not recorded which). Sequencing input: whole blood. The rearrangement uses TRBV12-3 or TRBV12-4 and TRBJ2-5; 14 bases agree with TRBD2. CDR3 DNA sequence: TGTGCCAGCAGCCAGGGACTAGCGGGAGCCCAAGAGACCCAGTACTTC. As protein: CASSQGLAGAQETQYF.